This paragraph reports one TCR beta chain. Using its own MiXCR run on the 5' RACE reads, TCRdb lists one record per CDR3 protein. Altogether tens of thousands of distinct CDR3 sequences are present, around 11% being singletons, with the ten largest covering around 13%. The CDR3 spans 13 residues. V gave up 4 bases and J gave up 0 bases, with 9 bases separating them. Germline V gene sequence: CDR1 SQVTM, CDR2 ANQGSEA. This sample is drawn from a study of early T cells in non-severe SARS-CoV-2 infection. The chain combines TRBV29-1 with TRBJ1-1, with D unclear. This TCR was sampled from an adult who was a healthcare worker with PCR-confirmed SARS-CoV-2 infection or an uninfected control (not recorded which). This material consisted of whole blood, taken at baseline. This CDR3 is CSVVDTMNTEAFF. The CDR3 DNA sequence: TGCAGCGTTGTAGACACCATGAACACTGAAGCTTTCTTT.